The 19 T cell receptor beta chains given below trace back to one sample, sequenced in a study of T cells after posttransplantation cyclophosphamide. Cells defined as naive were viable CD3+CD4+ or CD3+CD8+ and CCR7+CD45RA+CD45RO-CD95-CD27+CD28+. Libraries were prepared by immunoSEQ multiplex PCR; TCRdb keeps only in-frame clonotypes and omits some of them. The data show over 20,000 clones, with about 97% seen just once and around 0.14% held by the top ten. The sample comprised naive CD4+ T cells sorted from PBMCs. Receptor source: a man aged 45 to 65 in good health, CMV-negative, and a related stem cell transplant donor.

Only one count was recorded for this clone. The chain joins TRBV7-9 to TRBJ2-1, with 9 bases identical to TRBD1. This CDR3 spans 16 amino acids. Germline-derived CDR1 and CDR2 are SEHNR and FQNEAQ (reference sequence). V gave up 5 bases and J gave up 6 bases; unmatched junction bases: 11. DNA of the CDR3: TGTGCCAGCAGCCTAAGGGGGGACAGGGTCTCCAATGAGCAGTTCTTC. This encodes CASSLRGDRVSNEQFF.

This clone occurred once. The CDR3 region is CASSPRSNQPQHF. CDR3 sequence (DNA): TGTGCCAGCAGTCCGCGGTCAAATCAGCCCCAGCATTTT. This chain uses TRBV27 with TRBJ1-5; no firm D call. CDR3 length: 13 residues. Trimming left V 5 bases short and J 4 bases short, with 9 bases between. CDR1 is MNHEY, CDR2 SMNVEV, per germline (reference sequence).

The table lists this clone with a count of one. Other nucleotide sequences in the sample specify the same CDR3. The rearrangement links TRBV15 to TRBJ1-2; D may be TRBD1 (6 bases). Trimming pared 2 bases from V and 1 base from J, leaving 11 bases between. Germline CDR1 is LNHNV and CDR2 is YYDKDF (reference sequence). This CDR3 is 15 amino acids long. CDR3 DNA sequence: TGTGCCACCAGCAGAACAGGGAATATTAACTATGGCTACACCTTC. Its translation is CATSRTGNINYGYTF.

V and J are TRBV18 and TRBJ2-7; 9 bases align to TRBD1. The germline CDR1 and CDR2 sequences are KGHSH and LQKENI. The CDR3 totals 15 residues. Trimming cost V 4 bases and J 4 bases; bases outside gene matches: 8. CDR3 amino acids: CASSQGTGKLYEQYF. DNA of the CDR3: TGTGCCAGCTCACAAGGGACAGGGAAGTTGTACGAGCAGTACTTC.

The chain carries TRBV7-9 and TRBJ1-2; the D is unclear. The length of the CDR3 is 12 residues. The germline V and J ends were trimmed by 4 bases and 4 bases, with 7 bases remaining between them. Per germline, CDR1 SEHNR and CDR2 FQNEAQ (reference sequence). For the CDR3, the DNA is TGTGCCAGCAGCTACGAGAGCTATGGCTACACCTTC. It specifies CASSYESYGYTF.

The V call is TRBV19, the J call TRBJ2-1; 11 bases line up with TRBD2. The CDR3 has 15 amino acids. V was clipped by 4 bases and J by 4 bases; unmatched bases: 3. The V gene's germline CDR1 is LNHDA and CDR2 SQIVND (reference sequence). The CDR3 DNA reads TGTGCCAGTAGTAGTGGGACTAGCGGATACAATGAGCAGTTCTTC. Translation gives CASSSGTSGYNEQFF.

V is TRBV11-3 and J is TRBJ2-5; 7 bases agree with TRBD2. The CDR3 contains 14 residues. Germline loops: CDR1 SGHNT, CDR2 YENEEA. Trimming at V came to 5 bases and at J to 1 base, leaving 4 bases not matched to a gene. The CDR3 DNA is TGTGCCAGCAGCCCGGGACTAAGCCAAGAGACCCAGTACTTC. It is translated as CASSPGLSQETQYF.

Of note for this clone: One end of the junction does not line up with germline, which may come from a read error. The genes are TRBV25-1 and TRBJ2-3; possible D gene TRBD2, 5 bases. CDR3 size: 14 residues. Germline V gives CDR1 MGHDK, CDR2 SYGVNS. Here the CDR3 DNA reads TGTGCCAGCAGTGAATTCAGCGGCAAACATACGCGGTATTTT. Translating it yields CASSEFSGKHTRYF.

The genes are TRBV6-1 and TRBJ1-4, with a possible D match to TRBD1 (6 bases). The V gene's germline CDR1 is MNHNS and CDR2 SASEGT. The CDR3 consists of 17 residues. The V end lost 4 bases, the J end lost 0 bases, and 15 bases lay between the germline ends. The CDR3 sequence is CASSVVQGGATNEKLFF. The CDR3 bases are TGTGCCAGCAGTGTGGTACAGGGAGGGGCAACTAATGAAAAACTGTTTTTT.

CDR3 coding DNA: TGTGCCAGCAGCTCGCTCGTTCTAGCGGGAGCCCTGGTGTGGCAGTTCTTC. Protein: CASSSLVLAGALVWQFF. The chain couples TRBV5-8 to TRBJ2-1, with 10 bases fitting TRBD2. Trimming took 3 bases from V and 12 from J; bases not matched to a gene: 18. The CDR3 is 17 residues long. CDR1 is SGHTS and CDR2 is YDEGEE in the germline V gene.

This rearrangement joins TRBV20-1 to TRBJ1-2; no firm D call. V was shortened by 4 bases and J by 5 bases, with 8 bases between the two germline ends. The germline gives CDR1 DFQATT, CDR2 SNEGSKA (reference sequence). The length of the CDR3 is 11 residues. The CDR3 reads CSATVQYGYTF. CDR3 nucleotides: TGCAGTGCTACAGTACAATATGGCTACACCTTC.

The gene calls are TRBV15 and TRBJ2-1, with 8 bases identical to TRBD2. The germline gives CDR1 LNHNV, CDR2 YYDKDF (reference sequence). CDR3 size: 15 residues. The trim removed 1 base at V and 8 bases at J, leaving 7 bases unmatched. The chain's CDR3 is CATSRGVAGRDEQFF. CDR3 DNA: TGTGCCACCAGCAGAGGGGTAGCGGGAAGAGATGAGCAGTTCTTC.

V is TRBV2 and J is TRBJ2-2; D possibly corresponds to TRBD2 (5 bases). This CDR3 comprises 11 residues. Germline values: CDR1 SNHLY, CDR2 FYNNEI. In DNA form, the CDR3 reads TGTGCTACCAGAGGGACCGGGGAGCTGTTTTTT. This sequence encodes CATRGTGELFF.

In this sample, this clone turned up a few times. The gene calls are TRBV6-5 and TRBJ2-7; 8 bases fit TRBD1. This CDR3 is built from 14 residues. Per germline, CDR1 MNHEY and CDR2 SVGAGI. V was clipped by 6 bases and J by 4 bases; unmatched bases: 8. CDR3 nucleotide sequence: TGTGCCAGCAGGCTCGGACAGGGCACGTACGAGCAGTACTTC. Translating gives CASRLGQGTYEQYF.

This clone was seen a single time. J is TRBJ2-5 and V is TRBV5-1, with D perhaps TRBD2 (6 bases). The J call may be in error: the DNA end matches TRBJ2-7 better. The CDR3 has 20 residues. Germline loops: CDR1 SGHRS, CDR2 YFSETQ. Here the CDR3 reads CASSILSGEFSPHSSYEQYF. CDR3 DNA sequence: TGCGCCAGCAGCATTCTTTCGGGGGAGTTTTCCCCCCACAGCTCCTACGAGCAGTACTTC.

This sequence joins TRBV7-8 and TRBJ2-1; D is possibly TRBD1 (5 bases). CDR1 SGHVS and CDR2 FQNEAQ come from the germline V gene. With 5 bases removed from V and 1 base from J, the gap between germline ends came to 12 bases. The CDR3 is made up of 15 amino acids. The CDR3 here is CASSASRGSYNEQFF. The CDR3, as DNA: TGTGCCAGCAGCGCCTCTAGGGGATCCTACAATGAGCAGTTCTTC.

This clone was seen only once. The V gene is TRBV6-5, the J gene TRBJ1-6; D is unresolved. The CDR3 has 12 amino acids. The germline V gene encodes CDR1 MNHEY and CDR2 SVGAGI. The V end lost 6 bases, the J end lost 9 bases, and 9 bases lay between the germline ends. The CDR3 loop reads CASSIPGSPLHF. CDR3 coding DNA: TGTGCCAGCAGCATCCCAGGTTCACCCCTCCACTTT.

Points on this clone: The same CDR3 can be traced to other DNA sequences in this sample. V gene TRBV5-1 combines with J gene TRBJ2-5; D not resolved. Trimming removed 4 bases from V and 2 bases from J, with 12 bases in between. CDR3 length: 14 residues. From germline, CDR1 is SGHRS and CDR2 YFSETQ. The CDR3 reads CASSLGSGQETQYF. CDR3 sequence (DNA): TGCGCCAGCAGCCTGGGCTCCGGGCAAGAGACCCAGTACTTC.

This chain joins TRBV7-2 and TRBJ2-3; D unclear. This CDR3 spans 13 amino acids. In germline, CDR1 is SGHTA, CDR2 FQGNSA. Trimming removed 6 bases from V and 0 bases from J, with 7 bases in between. The CDR3 here is CASSETSTDTQYF. The DNA for the CDR3 is TGTGCCAGCAGTGAAACTAGCACAGATACGCAGTATTTT.